A single sample is the source of the 26 T cell receptor beta chains below, sequenced in a study of PD-1 blockade in classical Hodgkin lymphoma. TCRdb keeps only in-frame clones here, not all; method: immunoSEQ multiplex PCR. This sample yields some 20,000 clones, of which around 80% are seen a single time; roughly 22% belongs to the top ten. Time point here: cycle 4 day 1 (C4D1), after five to seven weeks of nivolumab. All trial patients relapsed after autologous stem cell transplantation. Sequenced material: peripheral blood mononuclear cells (PBMCs), taken before the fourth cycle of nivolumab. Every receptor here comes from a human donor with classical Hodgkin lymphoma.

The chain is built from TRBV4-1 and TRBJ2-7; D gene uncertain. From germline, CDR1 is MGHRA and CDR2 YSYEKL. This CDR3 is built from 15 residues. Trimming cost V 0 bases and J 3 bases, with 12 bases left between them. The CDR3 nucleotides read TGCGCCAGCAGCCAAGATGCCGGACGGAGCTACGAGCAGTACTTC. Its translation: CASSQDAGRSYEQYF.

In DNA, the CDR3 is TGTGCCACCAGATTACGGGACAGGGCCGATTCACCCCTCCACTTT. As protein: CATRLRDRADSPLHF. The rearrangement uses TRBV10-3 and TRBJ1-6; 9 nucleotides match TRBD1. Per germline, CDR1 ENHRY and CDR2 SYGVKD. There are 15 residues in the CDR3. Germline trimming cut 10 bases from V and 8 bases from J; bases unmatched to any gene: 12.

This clone appeared a few times. The rearrangement uses TRBV6-1 and TRBJ2-7, with 7 nucleotides matching TRBD2. Per the germline V gene, CDR1 is MNHNS and CDR2 is SASEGT. The CDR3 has 15 residues. With 5 bases clipped from V and 1 base from J, the junction kept 8 bases outside the gene matches. The CDR3 bases are TGTGCCAGCAGTATCGCTCAGGGACTATCCTACGAGCAGTACTTC. This codes for CASSIAQGLSYEQYF.

The chain carries TRBV5-6 and TRBJ2-2; TRBD2 aligns across 11 bases. The CDR3 totals 16 residues. Germline V gene sequence: CDR1 SGHDT, CDR2 YYEEEE. V was pared by 2 bases and J by 6 bases, with 6 bases of the junction left unmatched. Written as DNA, the CDR3 is TGTGCCAGCAGCTTTAGCGGGAGGGCCCGGTCCGGGGAGCTGTTTTTT. Amino acid sequence: CASSFSGRARSGELFF.

The genes are TRBV5-1 and TRBJ2-6; D may be TRBD2 (6 bases). V was cut by 2 bases and J by 2 bases, with 8 bases left in between. CDR1 is SGHRS, CDR2 YFSETQ, per germline. This CDR3 is 15 amino acids long. CDR3 DNA: TGCGCCAGCAGCTTTGGGGGGACTGGGGCCAACGTCCTGACTTTC. Its translation is CASSFGGTGANVLTF.

The chain joins TRBV27 to TRBJ1-1; the match to TRBD1 covers 9 bases. Germline V gene sequence: CDR1 MNHEY, CDR2 SMNVEV (reference sequence). The V segment lost 8 bases and the J segment 1 base; nucleotides outside the gene matches: 11. This CDR3 comprises 16 residues. CDR3 sequence: CASRSPGQGQNTEAFF. The CDR3 DNA reads TGTGCCAGCCGCTCCCCGGGACAGGGACAGAACACTGAAGCTTTCTTT.

This clone appeared a few times. The CDR3 DNA is TGTGCCAGTAGTATGCTCAACAATGAGCAGTTCTTC. Translating it yields CASSMLNNEQFF. The chain links TRBV19 to TRBJ2-1, with D unclear. The CDR3 sequence is 12 residues long. Trimming took off 3 bases at V and 5 bases at J, with 5 bases between the two ends. CDR1 is LNHDA and CDR2 is SQIVND in the germline V gene (reference sequence).

This clone is medium-sized by share. The CDR3 loop reads CASSPPGGSGPAKNIQYF. DNA of the CDR3: TGTGCCAGCAGCCCACCGGGAGGTAGCGGGCCAGCCAAAAACATTCAGTACTTC. The chain uses TRBV9 and TRBJ2-4, with 7 bases fitting TRBD2. Trimming removed 4 bases from V and 0 bases from J; junction bases left unmatched: 13. Germline values: CDR1 SGDLS, CDR2 YYNGEE. This CDR3 comprises 18 residues.

J is TRBJ2-7 and V is TRBV6-5; 10 bases match TRBD2. The CDR3 runs to 14 residues. CDR1 and CDR2 (germline): MNHEY, SVGAGI. Trimming removed 6 bases from V and 2 bases from J; junction bases left unmatched: 4. The CDR3 region has the DNA TGTGCCAGCAGAGGAGCGGGGGGGCCCTACGAGCAGTACGTC. Protein sequence: CASRGAGGPYEQYV.

This chain links TRBV28 with TRBJ2-7, with 8 bases fitting TRBD1. CDR1 is MDHEN, CDR2 SYDVKM, per germline. This CDR3 is built from 15 residues. Unmatched junction bases numbered 9, after V lost 2 bases and J lost 6 bases. CDR3 sequence (DNA): TGTGCCAGCAGTTTAGGACAGGGCTTGTCAGGCGAGCAGTACGTC. This sequence encodes CASSLGQGLSGEQYV.

The V call is TRBV10-2, the J call TRBJ2-3; TRBD1 aligns across 9 bases. CDR3 length equals 12 residues. The ends lost 8 bases at V and 4 bases at J; junction bases unmatched: 1. Germline CDR1 and CDR2: WSHSY and SAAADI. The CDR3 nucleotides read TGCGCCAGCGACAGGGGGGCAGATACGCAGTATTTT. Translating gives CASDRGADTQYF.

This clone was counted a few times. The rearrangement uses TRBV7-6 and TRBJ1-2, with 10 bases identical to TRBD1. The CDR3 contains 16 residues. The ends lost 5 bases at V and 4 bases at J; junction bases unmatched: 10. CDR1 is SGHVS and CDR2 is FNYEAQ in the germline V gene. CDR3 residues: CASSGSTGGFVYGYTF. CDR3 in DNA: TGTGCCAGCAGCGGGTCGACAGGGGGCTTTGTCTATGGCTACACCTTC.

The rearrangement uses TRBV30 and TRBJ1-1, with TRBD1 as a possible D gene (6 bases). Germline V gene lookup returns CDR1 GTSNPN and CDR2 SVGIG (reference sequence). The CDR3 has 12 residues. The ends were cut back, 7 bases at V and 1 base at J, with 10 bases in the middle. The CDR3 DNA reads TGTGCCTACAGGGATGGGAACACTGAAGCTTTCTTT. Amino acid sequence: CAYRDGNTEAFF.

This clone was observed a handful of times. This chain uses TRBV7-9 with TRBJ1-1; 11 nucleotides agree with TRBD1. Germline CDR1 SEHNR, CDR2 FQNEAQ (reference sequence). With V trimmed by 8 bases and J by 3 bases, 5 bases remained unmatched. The CDR3 runs to 14 residues. The DNA of the CDR3 is TGTGCCAGCGGACGGGACAGGGGGTACACTGAAGCTTTCTTT. Amino acids: CASGRDRGYTEAFF.

The chain recombines TRBV14 with TRBJ2-3, with D perhaps matching TRBD2 (5 bases). V lost 2 bases and J lost 4, with 7 bases in between. Germline V gene lookup returns CDR1 SGHDN and CDR2 FVKESK. This CDR3 comprises 13 residues. For the CDR3, the DNA is TGTGCCAGCAGCCAATCGAGGGCAGATACGCAGTATTTT. Translating it yields CASSQSRADTQYF.

CDR3 region: CAWSDNIQGSSNEKLFF. The CDR3 bases are TGTGCCTGGAGTGATAACATACAGGGATCTTCTAATGAAAAACTGTTTTTT. This rearrangement joins TRBV30 to TRBJ1-4; a possible D gene is TRBD1 (6 bases). Per germline, CDR1 GTSNPN and CDR2 SVGIG (reference sequence). This CDR3 has 17 amino acids. V was pared by 1 base and J by 3 bases, with 18 bases between.

The V gene is TRBV5-1, the J gene TRBJ2-3, with 9 bases fitting TRBD1. The CDR3 runs to 15 residues. Germline assignment: CDR1 SGHRS and CDR2 YFSETQ. Trimming cost V 4 bases and J 5 bases; bases outside gene matches: 8. The CDR3 nucleotides read TGCGCCAGCAGCCGGCGACAGGGGGAGGAAGATACGCAGTATTTT. It is translated as CASSRRQGEEDTQYF.

The J gene is TRBJ2-6, the V gene TRBV5-1, with D tentatively TRBD2 (6 bases). The CDR3 consists of 18 residues. CDR1 and CDR2 (germline): SGHRS, YFSETQ. V was clipped by 4 bases and J by 1 base, with 18 bases between them. DNA for the CDR3: TGCGCCAGCAGCGGAGGGGTAGGACTGACTTCTGGGGCCAACGTCCTGACTTTC. Encoded protein: CASSGGVGLTSGANVLTF.

The chain is built from TRBV6-1 and TRBJ1-4; 8 nucleotides agree with TRBD1. There are 14 residues in the CDR3. J lost 15 bases, V lost 2 bases, and 11 bases had no gene match. Looked up from germline, CDR1 is MNHNS and CDR2 is SASEGT. CDR3 coding DNA: TGTGCCAGCAGTGAATGGTATCGGACAGGGATAATGTTTTTT. This codes for CASSEWYRTGIMFF.

The chain has TRBV6-5 and TRBJ1-6; TRBD1 matches 8 bases. V was clipped by 5 bases and J by 7 bases; unmatched bases: 4. The CDR3 covers 14 residues. CDR1 MNHEY and CDR2 SVGAGI come from the germline V gene. In DNA, the CDR3 is TGTGCCAGCAGTCTCACAGGGGGGAATTCACCCCTCCACTTT. Residues: CASSLTGGNSPLHF.

The chain has TRBV6-6 and TRBJ2-7; 8 nucleotides align to TRBD1. Germline V gene sequence: CDR1 MNHNY, CDR2 SVGAGI (reference sequence). V trimming: 1 base; J trimming: 7 bases; junction bases outside the gene matches: 6. The CDR3 covers 14 residues. CDR3 region: CASSYLQGAGEQYV. In nucleotides, the CDR3 is TGTGCCAGCAGTTACTTGCAGGGGGCAGGGGAGCAGTACGTC.

The V gene is TRBV4-1, the J gene TRBJ1-6, with 7 bases that match TRBD1. In germline, CDR1 is MGHRA, CDR2 YSYEKL. CDR3 length equals 15 residues. V shed 1 base, J shed 7 bases, and the junction held 4 bases outside the gene matches. The CDR3 DNA is TGCGCCAGCAGCCAAGTCAGGGGGTTAAATTCACCCCTCCACTTT. This encodes CASSQVRGLNSPLHF.

V and J are TRBV2 and TRBJ2-7; a weak D match, TRBD1 (6 bases). Trimming took 7 bases from V and 0 from J, leaving 16 bases between them. This CDR3 spans 15 amino acids. Germline V gives CDR1 SNHLY, CDR2 FYNNEI. CDR3 coding DNA: TGTGCCAGCATGGACCCCGGGACAACCTCCTACGAGCAGTACTTC. Amino acid sequence: CASMDPGTTSYEQYF.

This clone was picked up a small number of times. This chain joins TRBV7-6 and TRBJ1-1, with D possibly TRBD1 on 5 matching bases. The CDR3 is 13 residues long. The germline V and J ends were trimmed by 2 bases and 5 bases, with 9 bases remaining between them. Germline V lookup: CDR1 SGHVS, CDR2 FNYEAQ. CDR3 nucleotides: TGTGCCAGCAGCTTAATTACAGGAACTGAAGCTTTCTTT. Translation: CASSLITGTEAFF.

The gene calls are TRBV7-2 and TRBJ1-6; perhaps TRBD1 as D (6 bases). The CDR3 is 15 residues long. Looked up from germline, CDR1 is SGHTA and CDR2 is FQGNSA. V was cut by 5 bases and J by 6 bases, with 14 bases left in between. The CDR3 loop reads CASSNDRNANSPLHF. The CDR3 DNA sequence: TGTGCCAGCAGCAACGACAGGAACGCTAATTCACCCCTCCACTTT.

V is TRBV4-2 and J is TRBJ2-3, with a weak D call TRBD2 (6 bases). V was shortened by 5 bases and J by 6 bases, with 12 bases between the two germline ends. Germline lookup yields CDR1 LGHNA and CDR2 YNFKEQ. CDR3 length: 13 residues. DNA of the CDR3: TGTGCCAGCAGCTACACCCGGGGGGATACGCAGTATTTT. Its translation: CASSYTRGDTQYF.